This is a list of T cell receptor beta chains from one sample in a study of T cell repertoires in cytomegalovirus infection. TCRdb reprocessed the reads with MiXCR, giving one entry per CDR3 protein. The sample holds about 330,000 distinct CDR3 sequences, about 34% seen once. What these receptors recognize is not known. The sequencing used cultured PBMCs, collected from culture after CMV antigen stimulation. The receptors here all came from a human donor in good health (CMV status not recorded). Some clones in this sample may be carry-over from other donors' samples. Both conserved end residues are part of each CDR3. A D gene is named only where the DNA matches it firmly. Clone size is not always given. Where it is, it says once, few, many or a class for expanded clones.

TRBD1,NA,TRBV2,TRBJ1-2,CASRANRGADYGYTF,TGTGCCAGCAGAGCGAACAGGGGAGCTGACTATGGCTACACCTTC
TRBD1,few,TRBV28,TRBJ1-2,CASSQAGQQYYGYTF,TGTGCCAGCAGTCAAGCGGGACAGCAATACTATGGCTACACCTTC
TRBD2,NA,TRBV4-3,TRBJ2-1,CASSQESGRSGEQFF,TGCGCCAGCAGCCAAGAAAGCGGGAGGTCGGGTGAGCAGTTCTTC
TRBD1,few,TRBV7-9,TRBJ1-5,CASSSQGAAQPQHF,TGTGCCAGCAGCTCTCAGGGGGCCGCTCAGCCCCAGCATTTT
NA,NA,TRBV20-1,TRBJ1-2,CSARDFSLTVHYGYTF,TGCAGTGCTAGAGACTTCTCCCTGACAGTCCACTATGGCTACACCTTC
NA,NA,TRBV4-3,TRBJ2-5,CASSQDGRGAQETQYF,TGCGCCAGCAGCCAAGACGGCCGGGGCGCGCAAGAGACCCAGTACTTC
TRBD2,NA,TRBV4-3,TRBJ2-2,CASSQGLALNTGELFF,TGCGCCAGCAGCCAAGGACTAGCGTTGAACACCGGGGAGCTGTTTTTT
TRBD1,NA,TRBV28,TRBJ1-4,CASRLDRGPNEKLFF,TGTGCCAGCAGGCTCGACAGGGGGCCTAATGAAAAACTGTTTTTT
NA,once,TRBV19,TRBJ2-6,CASSIESVVNVLTF,TGTGCCAGTAGTATAGAGTCGGTCGTCAACGTCCTGACTTTC
TRBD1,few,TRBV20-1,TRBJ2-4,CSAKRSGQLAKNIQYF,TGCAGTGCCAAGAGGTCGGGACAGTTAGCCAAAAACATTCAGTACTTC
NA,NA,TRBV12-5,TRBJ2-7,CASGFWRGYEQYF,TGTGCTAGTGGTTTCTGGAGGGGCTACGAGCAGTACTTC
NA,many,TRBV28,TRBJ1-1,CASSVGSTEAFF,TGTGCCAGCAGCGTAGGGAGCACTGAAGCTTTCTTT
TRBD2,NA,TRBV9,TRBJ2-1,CASSVGPAGGLNEQFF,TGTGCCAGCAGCGTAGGCCCAGCGGGAGGCCTGAATGAGCAGTTCTTC
NA,NA,TRBV28,TRBJ1-5,CASSGLRQALSNQPQHF,TGTGCCAGCTCGGGCCTTCGCCAGGCTCTCAGCAATCAGCCCCAGCATTTT
NA,NA,TRBV7-2,TRBJ2-5,CASSFRLRPQETQYF,TGTGCCAGCAGCTTCCGCTTAAGGCCTCAAGAGACCCAGTACTTC
TRBD1,NA,TRBV20-1,TRBJ2-1,CSAFAPGGNEQFF,TGCAGTGCTTTTGCCCCAGGGGGCAATGAGCAGTTCTTC
NA,few,TRBV7-2,TRBJ2-1,CASTPSGGISYNEQFF,TGTGCCAGCACCCCATCCGGCGGCATCTCCTACAATGAGCAGTTCTTC
NA,NA,TRBV12-3/TRBV12-4,TRBJ1-5,CASMAGGQPQHF,TGTGCCAGCATGGCAGGCGGTCAGCCCCAGCATTTT
NA,few,TRBV20-1,TRBJ2-1,CSARDRAGTFPFIYNEQFF,TGCAGTGCTAGAGATCGGGCAGGGACCTTCCCCTTTATATACAATGAGCAGTTCTTC
TRBD2,few,TRBV24-1,TRBJ2-1,CATSDGSSGRDKQFF,TGTGCCACCAGTGATGGTTCTAGCGGGAGGGATAAGCAGTTCTTC
TRBD1,NA,TRBV6-5,TRBJ1-1,CASSYSPGGRNEAFF,TGTGCCAGCAGTTATTCCCCAGGGGGCAGGAATGAAGCTTTCTTT
NA,NA,TRBV28,TRBJ2-5,CASSAGTGETQYF,TGTGCCAGCAGTGCGGGGACTGGGGAGACCCAGTACTTC
TRBD1,NA,TRBV4-1,TRBJ1-2,CASSQLPRTGMIYGYTF,TGCGCCAGCAGCCAACTACCCAGGACAGGGATGATATATGGCTACACCTTC
NA,few,TRBV7-2,TRBJ1-6,CASSQKGWGNSPLHF,TGTGCCAGCAGTCAAAAAGGGTGGGGAAATTCACCCCTCCACTTT
TRBD2,NA,TRBV20-1,TRBJ2-7,CSASGLPNSYEQYF,TGCAGTGCCTCGGGACTACCAAACTCCTACGAGCAGTACTTC
NA,NA,TRBV7-2,TRBJ1-1,CASSLFGWSAQNTEAFF,TGTGCCAGCAGCTTATTCGGTTGGTCAGCTCAGAACACTGAAGCTTTCTTT
NA,few,TRBV19,TRBJ1-5,CASSIWADQPQHF,TGTGCCAGTAGTATATGGGCAGATCAGCCCCAGCATTTT
NA,few,TRBV5-4,TRBJ1-2,CASSLKRVGGYTF,TGTGCCAGCAGCTTGAAGAGGGTTGGTGGCTACACCTTC
NA,once,TRBV5-4,TRBJ2-7,CASSRFAGVYEQYF,TGTGCCAGCAGCCGATTTGCCGGGGTCTACGAGCAGTACTTC
TRBD2,few,TRBV6-5,TRBJ2-2,CASSYSRLAANTGELFF,TGTGCCAGCAGTTACTCCCGACTAGCGGCGAACACCGGGGAGCTGTTTTTT
TRBD2,NA,TRBV10-3,TRBJ2-3,CAIRGLAGDAQYF,TGTGCCATCAGGGGACTAGCGGGAGACGCGCAGTATTTT
TRBD1,NA,TRBV25-1,TRBJ2-1,CASSQHRGQNEQFF,TGTGCCAGCAGTCAGCACAGGGGGCAGAATGAGCAGTTCTTC
TRBD2,few,TRBV6-5,TRBJ2-7,CASSKQTSGNTYEQYF,TGTGCCAGCAGTAAACAGACTAGCGGGAATACCTACGAGCAGTACTTC
NA,few,TRBV2,TRBJ2-4,CASSEAWEVLAKNIQYF,TGTGCCAGCAGTGAAGCATGGGAGGTTCTAGCCAAAAACATTCAGTACTTC
NA,many,TRBV11-2,TRBJ1-2,CASSLNAANYGYTF,TGTGCCAGCAGCTTAAATGCAGCCAACTATGGCTACACCTTC
NA,few,TRBV7-2,TRBJ1-3,CASSFPSRGNTGNTIYF,TGTGCCAGCAGCTTCCCTAGTAGGGGAAATACTGGAAACACCATATATTTT
NA,few,TRBV10-2,TRBJ1-4,CASSASAEGKLFF,TGCGCCAGCAGTGCTTCGGCAGAGGGGAAACTGTTTTTT
TRBD2,NA,TRBV5-1,TRBJ2-5,CASSSTSGRLETQYF,TGCGCCAGCAGCTCTACTAGCGGGAGGTTAGAGACCCAGTACTTC
TRBD2,NA,TRBV11-2,TRBJ2-1,CASSGGSGSGAYNEQFF,TGTGCCAGCAGTGGCGGTAGCGGGAGTGGGGCCTACAATGAGCAGTTCTTC
NA,NA,TRBV28,TRBJ2-1,CASSLPRGVRNEQFF,TGTGCCAGCAGCCTTCCCAGGGGTGTCCGTAATGAGCAGTTCTTC
NA,few,TRBV7-2,TRBJ1-3,CASSLVGRRITLENTIYF,TGTGCCAGCAGCTTAGTGGGACGGAGAATTACTTTAGAAAACACCATATATTTT
TRBD1,once,TRBV20-1,TRBJ1-2,CSANRGGYGYTF,TGCAGTGCTAACAGGGGTGGCTATGGCTACACCTTC
TRBD2,NA,TRBV6-2/TRBV6-3,TRBJ2-7,CASREGATSGFYEQYF,TGTGCCAGCAGAGAGGGAGCGACTAGCGGATTCTACGAGCAGTACTTC
NA,NA,TRBV7-2,TRBJ2-3,CASSLEVAVPTDTQYF,TGTGCCAGCAGCTTAGAGGTAGCGGTACCCACAGATACGCAGTATTTT
NA,NA,TRBV7-8,TRBJ2-3,CASSLNFRDTQYF,TGTGCCAGCAGCTTAAACTTTAGAGATACGCAGTATTTT
NA,NA,TRBV7-2,TRBJ2-7,CASSPPRGEQYF,TGTGCCAGCAGCCCACCCCGCGGCGAGCAGTACTTC
NA,many,TRBV19,TRBJ2-5,CASSIEGTRSQYF,TGTGCCAGTAGTATAGAAGGGACGCGGTCCCAGTACTTC
NA,once,TRBV4-3,TRBJ1-1,CASSQDVTLSAFF,TGCGCCAGCAGCCAAGATGTGACCTTGTCAGCTTTCTTT
NA,NA,TRBV4-2,TRBJ1-5,CASSPGTGGDQPQHF,TGTGCCAGCAGCCCCGGGACCGGTGGTGATCAGCCCCAGCATTTT
TRBD2,NA,TRBV20-1,TRBJ2-3,CSARPQPSGKYPDTQYF,TGCAGTGCTAGACCCCAGCCCAGCGGGAAATATCCAGATACGCAGTATTTT
TRBD2,few,TRBV7-2,TRBJ2-3,CASIPGLAGAQYF,TGTGCCAGCATCCCGGGACTAGCCGGAGCGCAGTATTTT